This TCR beta chain appears in the sequencing data of a study of T cells in Graves' hyperthyroidism and ophthalmopathy. On this clonotype: The antigen is unknown.

Patients counted as stable if ophthalmopathy did not develop within 18 months. Clinical symptoms, serum thyroxine, TRAb, thyroid ultrasound and orbital computed tomography informed diagnoses. The CDR3 contains 14 residues. Trimming at V came to 6 bases and at J to 6 bases, leaving 9 bases not matched to a gene. Study-level points and caveats: The majority of expanded thyroid clonotypes above 0.001 also appeared in blood.

Using RNA transcripts as the source, TCR beta CDR3 regions were amplified. The HTBI primer set served for first-round RT-PCR of the TCR CDR3. TCRdb used MiXCR to reprocess the multiplex PCR reads, holding one entry per CDR3 protein. Among approximately 380,000 distinct CDR3 sequences, approximately 20% were seen once, and the ten largest hold 3.7%. The receptor was derived from a woman in her late teens or twenties with Graves' hyperthyroidism. This chain links TRBV12-3 or TRBV12-4 with TRBJ2-7; 9 bases agree with TRBD1. The sequenced sample consisted of blood. The DNA of the CDR3 is TGTGCCAGCAGGGAGGGACAGGGCTCGGGCGAGCAGTACTTC. Its translation is CASREGQGSGEQYF.